The clone carrying this T cell receptor (beta chain) has just one count. Its cognate antigen is unknown. A read error may explain this, as a much larger clone is one base away. This record belongs to a study of T-cell memory formation after mild COVID-19. TCRdb reprocessed the 5' RACE reads with MiXCR, giving one entry per CDR3 protein. The top ten hold approximately 21% of the sample, which has some 450,000 distinct CDR3 sequences, 18% seen once. Germline lookup yields CDR1 ENHRY and CDR2 SYGVKD. The CDR3 spans 11 residues. Study findings and constraints: From day 15 to 85, contracting clones were balanced between CD4 and CD8, whereas later expanders leaned toward CD4+.

The sample taken for sequencing was PBMCs or a T cell subset sorted from them (not recorded which). The chain combines TRBV10-3 with TRBJ2-2; D is unclear. The origin of this receptor is a man between 18 and 35 years old who had mild COVID-19 (a few samples of this study predate the infection). Cell type and time point are not known. CDR3 DNA: TGTGCCATCAGTTTCACCGTGGAGCTGTTTTTT. Protein: CAISFTVELFF.